The 30 T cell receptor beta chains listed next were all sequenced from one sample in a study of T cell responses to AZD1222 COVID-19 vaccine. Clones were read by immunoSEQ multiplex PCR, and TCRdb kept only the in-frame ones, dropping some. The sample has 80,000 or so clones, 92% seen once. This material consisted of peripheral blood, taken 28 days after the second AZD1222 dose. These receptors were obtained from an adult who received the AZD1222 COVID-19 vaccine.

The chain carries TRBV7-2 and TRBJ2-4; D may be TRBD1 (5 bases). There are 14 residues in the CDR3. V was clipped by 5 bases and J by 6 bases, with 14 bases between them. Germline loops: CDR1 SGHTA, CDR2 FQGNSA. CDR3 bases: TGTGCCAGCAGCCTCTCAGCAACAGGAAACATTCAGTACTTC. Translated: CASSLSATGNIQYF.

V is TRBV12-5 and J is TRBJ1-1, with a tentative D call TRBD1 (5 bases). Per the germline V gene, CDR1 is LGHNT and CDR2 is FRNRAP. Trimming shortened V by 2 bases and J by 2 bases, and 15 bases separated the two germline ends. The CDR3 spans 16 residues. CDR3 bases: TGTGCTAGTGGTTTGAGGAGGGGCGCTTTTAACACTGAAGCTTTCTTT. It codes for CASGLRRGAFNTEAFF.

V usage is TRBV10-1 and J usage is TRBJ1-1; tentative D call: TRBD1 (5 bases). V lost 0 bases to trimming and J lost 10 bases, with 21 bases between them. Germline V lookup: CDR1 WNHNN, CDR2 SYGVQD (reference sequence). This CDR3 region has 16 residues. The CDR3 protein is CASSESTVGGTSAAFF. CDR3 sequence (DNA): TGCGCCAGCAGTGAGTCTACAGTCGGTGGGACGTCGGCAGCTTTCTTT.

Turning to this clone: Compared with germline, one end of the junction differs, possibly owing to a read error. The chain has TRBV7-8 and TRBJ2-7, with 8 bases fitting TRBD1. Germline CDR1 and CDR2: SGHVS and FQNEAQ. The CDR3 has 13 amino acids. CDR3 loop: CASSLGQALPFLF. Written as DNA, the CDR3 is TGTGCCAGCAGCTTGGGACAGGCATTACCCTTTCTCTTC.

The chain employs TRBV6-4 and TRBJ2-6; no definite D call. CDR3 size: 15 residues. V dropped 3 bases and J dropped 0 bases, with 6 bases sitting between them. CDR1 is MRHNA, CDR2 SNTAGT, per germline. CDR3 nucleotide sequence: TGTGCCAGCAGTGAATGGGACTCTGGGGCCAACGTCCTGACTTTC. Residues: CASSEWDSGANVLTF.

This clone was recorded once. This sequence joins TRBV5-5 and TRBJ2-7, with TRBD1 matching 10 bases. The CDR3 covers 14 residues. Germline values: CDR1 SGHKS, CDR2 YYEKEE (reference sequence). Trimming removed 0 bases from V and 12 bases from J; junction bases left unmatched: 9. The DNA of the CDR3 is TGTGCCAGCAGCTTGGAGGACAGGGGGAGCTATCTGTACTTC. It is translated as CASSLEDRGSYLYF.

V gene TRBV7-9 combines with J gene TRBJ2-1; 15 bases agree with TRBD2. The CDR3 sequence is 19 residues long. Germline CDR1 SEHNR, CDR2 FQNEAQ (reference sequence). V lost 6 bases and J lost 2; bases outside the gene matches: 11. CDR3 sequence reads: CASSPPVRTSGRAYNEQFF. The CDR3 DNA reads TGTGCCAGCAGTCCCCCCGTTCGGACTAGCGGGAGGGCCTACAATGAGCAGTTCTTC.

This chain links TRBV7-9 with TRBJ1-2; D is ambiguous. The CDR3 is made up of 13 amino acids. Trimming removed 1 base at V and 8 bases at J, with 11 bases between. CDR1 SEHNR and CDR2 FQNEAQ come from the germline V gene (reference sequence). CDR3 DNA: TGTGCCAGCAGCTTAGATTGGGGTTCCGGCTACACCTTC. Residues: CASSLDWGSGYTF.

This chain uses TRBV5-1 with TRBJ2-7, with 7 bases aligning to TRBD1. J was trimmed by 3 bases and V by 0 bases; bases with no gene match: 6. Germline V gene lookup returns CDR1 SGHRS and CDR2 YFSETQ. This CDR3 is 15 amino acids long. In DNA form, the CDR3 reads TGCGCCAGCAGCTTGGAAGTGACAGGGAACTACGAGCAGTACTTC. It specifies CASSLEVTGNYEQYF. Combining the CDR3 with reference TRBV5-1 and TRBJ2-7 gives the whole variable domain KAGVTQTPRYLIKTRGQQVTLSCSPISGHRSVSWYQQTPGQGLQFLFEYFSETQRNKGNFPGRFSGRQFSNSRSEMNVSTLELGDSALYLCASSLEVTGNYEQYFGPGTRLTVT.

The J gene is TRBJ2-3, the V gene TRBV5-1; D unresolved. The CDR3 loop spans 15 amino acids. The V gene's germline CDR1 is SGHRS and CDR2 YFSETQ. Trimming left V 0 bases short and J 0 bases short, with 8 bases between. CDR3 region: CASSLAGVSTDTQYF. CDR3 nucleotides: TGCGCCAGCAGCTTGGCCGGAGTTAGCACAGATACGCAGTATTTT.

The chain has TRBV27 and TRBJ1-2; 10 bases align to TRBD1. V lost 3 bases, J lost 6 bases, and 10 bases stayed unmatched. This CDR3 is built from 16 residues. Germline V gene sequence: CDR1 MNHEY, CDR2 SMNVEV (reference sequence). CDR3 sequence (DNA): TGTGCCAGCAGTTTTAACTACGGGACAGGGGAAGATGGCTACACCTTC. Protein: CASSFNYGTGEDGYTF.

The table lists this clone with a few counts. DNA of the CDR3: TGTGCCAGCAGCAAAGTCGGCGGGGTTGGGTCGTACGAGCAGTACTTC. Protein: CASSKVGGVGSYEQYF. This chain links TRBV21-1 with TRBJ2-7; the D call TRBD2 from the table was never checked on the DNA. TRBV21-1 is termed a pseudogene. The CDR3 runs to 16 residues.

The V gene is TRBV3-1 (or the pseudogene TRBV3-2), the J gene TRBJ2-4, with TRBD2 identical over 9 bases. CDR3 length: 14 amino acids. Germline V gives CDR1 LGHDT, CDR2 YNNKEL (reference sequence). Trimming removed 8 bases from V and 6 bases from J; junction bases left unmatched: 8. The CDR3 reads CASRSGGRANIQYF. In DNA form, the CDR3 reads TGTGCCAGCCGGTCCGGCGGGAGGGCAAACATTCAGTACTTC.

In its sample, this clone was seen once. V gene TRBV3-1 (or the pseudogene TRBV3-2) combines with J gene TRBJ1-1; D is uncertain. Trimming removed 2 bases from V and 1 base from J, with 2 bases in between. CDR3 length: 12 amino acids. Germline lookup yields CDR1 LGHDT and CDR2 YNNKEL (reference sequence). This CDR3 reads CASSQRNTEAFF. CDR3 nucleotides: TGTGCCAGCAGCCAAAGGAACACTGAAGCTTTCTTT.

The CDR3 region has the DNA TGTGCCAGCCGATCTCGTCAGAGGAGCTCACCCCTCCACTTT. Translating gives CASRSRQRSSPLHF. This chain connects TRBV6-5 to TRBJ1-6; D not certain. CDR3 length: 14 residues. Trimming left V 8 bases short and J 10 bases short, with 18 bases between. Germline V gene lookup returns CDR1 MNHEY and CDR2 SVGAGI.

V is TRBV10-3 and J is TRBJ1-6; D remains unclear. CDR1 is ENHRY, CDR2 SYGVKD, per germline. The V end was cut by 8 bases, the J end by 4 bases, with 12 bases between. The CDR3 loop spans 14 amino acids. Here the CDR3 reads CAILSSRYNSPLHF. In DNA form, the CDR3 reads TGTGCCATCTTAAGTAGTAGGTATAATTCACCCCTCCACTTT.

The gene calls are TRBV28 and TRBJ2-1; D remains ambiguous. The V end lost 3 bases, the J end lost 1 base, and 16 bases lay between the germline ends. Germline loops: CDR1 MDHEN, CDR2 SYDVKM. The CDR3 has 17 amino acids. CDR3 amino acids: CASSFTPLLGSYNEQFF. The CDR3 DNA is TGTGCCAGCAGTTTTACCCCTCTCCTGGGGTCCTACAATGAGCAGTTCTTC.

The chain links TRBV21-1 to TRBJ1-5. TRBV21-1 is classified as a pseudogene. This CDR3 region has 11 residues. CDR3 region: CASRFFQPQHF. For the CDR3, the DNA is TGTGCCAGCAGATTTTTCCAGCCCCAGCATTTT.

This chain links TRBV7-3 with TRBJ2-3; D gene unclear. V dropped 0 bases and J dropped 3 bases, with 4 bases sitting between them. The CDR3 consists of 13 residues. CDR1 and CDR2 from the germline V gene are SGHTA and FQGTGA. In DNA, the CDR3 is TGTGCCAGCAGCTTAACCGGGACAGATACGCAGTATTTT. Amino acid sequence: CASSLTGTDTQYF.

This clone appeared once. The genes are TRBV4-2 and TRBJ2-1; TRBD1 is a possible D gene (5 bases). Germline assignment: CDR1 LGHNA and CDR2 YNFKEQ. V was clipped by 2 bases and J by 6 bases, with 5 bases between them. The CDR3 contains 12 residues. CDR3 sequence reads: CASSQQGNEQFF. The CDR3 bases are TGTGCCAGCAGCCAACAGGGCAATGAGCAGTTCTTC.

CDR3 loop: CASSLTGSVATLAKNIQYF. The CDR3, as DNA: TGTGCCAGCAGCTTGACAGGGTCAGTAGCCACTCTAGCCAAAAACATTCAGTACTTC. J is TRBJ2-4 and V is TRBV5-6; D is possibly TRBD1 (6 bases). The CDR3 sequence is 19 residues long. The germline V gene has CDR1 SGHDT and CDR2 YYEEEE. Trimming removed 1 base at V and 0 bases at J, with 20 bases between. Full variable domain (missing parts from reference TRBV5-6 and TRBJ2-4): DAGVTQSPTHLIKTRGQQVTLRCSPKSGHDTVSWYQQALGQGPQFIFQYYEEEERQRGNFPDRFSGHQFPNYSSELNVNALLLGDSALYLCASSLTGSVATLAKNIQYFGAGTRLSVL.

The rearrangement joins TRBV5-4 to TRBJ2-5, with D hard to call. Trimming pared 0 bases from V and 3 bases from J, leaving 9 bases between. This CDR3 comprises 14 residues. CDR1 and CDR2 (germline): SGHNT, YYREEE (reference sequence). CDR3 protein: CASSLVSVEETQYF. The CDR3 nucleotides are TGTGCCAGCAGCTTGGTGTCAGTTGAAGAGACCCAGTACTTC.

This clone has just one count. CDR3 in amino acids: CASSQDRDRLNYGYTF. The CDR3 nucleotides are TGCGCCAGCAGCCAAGATCGGGACAGGTTAAACTATGGCTACACCTTC. The rearrangement joins TRBV4-1 to TRBJ1-2; 8 bases are a match to TRBD1. The junction had 5 bases not matched to a gene; V was cut back by 0 bases and J by 2 bases. CDR1 is MGHRA, CDR2 YSYEKL, per germline. The CDR3 is 16 residues long.

This sequence joins TRBV12-3 or TRBV12-4 and TRBJ2-1; the D is unclear. The germline V and J ends were trimmed by 6 bases and 15 bases, with 18 bases remaining between them. CDR3 length: 12 amino acids. The CDR3 loop reads CASSHRVGAGFF. DNA for the CDR3: TGTGCCAGCAGCCACCGAGTAGGAGCTGGGTTCTTC.

The chain joins TRBV6-5 to TRBJ1-3; no firm D call. This CDR3 has 13 residues. Germline CDR1 is MNHEY and CDR2 is SVGAGI. V lost 7 bases and J 0 bases, leaving 7 bases between the germline ends. The CDR3 bases are TGTGCCAGCATTCTGAACTCTGGAAACACCATATATTTT. Encoded protein: CASILNSGNTIYF.

The gene calls are TRBV28 and TRBJ1-1, with D tentatively TRBD1 (5 bases). The germline V gene has CDR1 MDHEN and CDR2 SYDVKM. Trimming shortened V by 5 bases and J by 5 bases, and 18 bases separated the two germline ends. The CDR3 spans 15 residues. The CDR3 DNA reads TGTGCCAGCAGTCCCCAGTTGGGGGGGGGTACTGAAGCTTTCTTT. Protein: CASSPQLGGGTEAFF.

J is TRBJ1-5 and V is TRBV3-1 (or the pseudogene TRBV3-2), with D possibly being TRBD1 (5 bases). The germline gives CDR1 LGHDT, CDR2 YNNKEL (reference sequence). This CDR3 region has 14 residues. Trimming removed 4 bases at V and 5 bases at J, with 12 bases between. The CDR3 bases are TGTGCCAGCAGCCTGACAGATGCGGATCAGCCCCAGCATTTT. Residues: CASSLTDADQPQHF.

Turning to this clone: The identical CDR3 is also encoded by other nucleotide sequences in the sample. The chain has TRBV5-1 and TRBJ1-1, with TRBD1 matching over 9 bases. Trimming took 5 bases from V and 4 from J; bases not matched to a gene: 6. The CDR3 covers 14 residues. Germline CDR1 reads SGHRS; CDR2 reads YFSETQ. In nucleotides, the CDR3 is TGCGCCAGCAGTACACAGGGGGCTGGCACTGAAGCTTTCTTT. Translating gives CASSTQGAGTEAFF.

The CDR3 spells CAWSLVSGGGLLYEQYF. As DNA, the CDR3 is TGTGCCTGGAGTTTGGTATCCGGAGGGGGCCTCCTCTACGAGCAGTACTTC. This rearrangement joins TRBV30 to TRBJ2-7; a weak D match, TRBD1 (7 bases). Germline lookup yields CDR1 GTSNPN and CDR2 SVGIG (reference sequence). The CDR3 length is 17 residues. The ends were cut back, 2 bases at V and 3 bases at J, with 23 bases in the middle. The variable domain in full, completed from reference TRBV30 and TRBJ2-7, reads SQTIHQWPATLVQPVGSPLSLECTVEGTSNPNLYWYRQAAGRGLQLLFYSVGIGQISSEVPQNLSASRPQDRQFILSSKKLLLSDSGFYLCAWSLVSGGGLLYEQYFGPGTRLTVT.

The chain links TRBV2 to TRBJ1-5; the D is unclear. CDR1 is SNHLY, CDR2 FYNNEI, per germline. V lost 6 bases, J lost 6 bases, and 12 bases lay in between. The CDR3 runs 13 residues. The chain's CDR3 is CASRGIRPQPQHF. CDR3 in DNA: TGTGCCAGCAGGGGGATACGTCCTCAGCCCCAGCATTTT.